This T cell receptor (beta chain) was sequenced in a study of glioma-infiltrating T cells after dendritic cell vaccination. This CDR3 has 14 amino acids. Germline-derived CDR1 and CDR2 are WNHNN and SYGVQD (reference sequence). Time point denoted: after dendritic cell vaccination, including at tumor progression/relapse. The immunoSEQ assay amplified TCRB CDR3 from up to roughly 2 ug DNA. Assay used: immunoSEQ multiplex PCR; TCRdb lists only in-frame clones, some missing. The sample has about 65,000 clones; more than 75% are singletons. As to this clone: One junction end does not reproduce the germline sequence, and a read error may be involved. Other DNA sequences in the same sample also yield this CDR3.

This TCR was recovered from a human donor with glioblastoma. The source material was blood, sampled after dendritic cell vaccination. The chain uses TRBV10-1 and TRBJ1-6; D is perhaps TRBD1 (5 bases). The CDR3 sequence: CASSERGKNSPLHF. The CDR3 DNA sequence: TGCGCCAGCAGTGAACGGGGGAAGAATTCCCCCCTCCACTTT.